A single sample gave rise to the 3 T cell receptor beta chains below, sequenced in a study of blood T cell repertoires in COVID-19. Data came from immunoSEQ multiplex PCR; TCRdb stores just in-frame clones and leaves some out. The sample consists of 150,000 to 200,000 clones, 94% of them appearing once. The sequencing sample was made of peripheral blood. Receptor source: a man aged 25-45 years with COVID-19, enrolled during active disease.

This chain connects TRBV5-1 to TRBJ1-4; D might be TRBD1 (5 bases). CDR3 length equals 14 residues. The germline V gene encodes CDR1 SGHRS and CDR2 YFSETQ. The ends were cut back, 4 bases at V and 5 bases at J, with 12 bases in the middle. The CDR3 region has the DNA TGCGCCAGCAGCCCAGACAGCACCAATGAAAAACTGTTTTTT. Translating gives CASSPDSTNEKLFF.

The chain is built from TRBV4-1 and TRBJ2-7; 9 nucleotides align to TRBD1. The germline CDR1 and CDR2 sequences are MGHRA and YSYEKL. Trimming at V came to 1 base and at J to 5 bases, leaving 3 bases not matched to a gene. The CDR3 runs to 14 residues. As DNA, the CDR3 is TGCGCCAGCAGCCAAGTACAGGGGGCCCACGAGCAGTACTTC. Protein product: CASSQVQGAHEQYF.

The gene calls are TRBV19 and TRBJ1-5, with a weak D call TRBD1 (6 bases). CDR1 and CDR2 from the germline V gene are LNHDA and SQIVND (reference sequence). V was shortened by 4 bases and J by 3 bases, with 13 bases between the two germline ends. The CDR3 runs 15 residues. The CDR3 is CASSRSRDNNQPQHF. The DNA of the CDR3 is TGTGCCAGTAGTAGGAGCCGGGACAACAATCAGCCCCAGCATTTT.